This T cell receptor (beta chain) was obtained from a study of OX40 agonist ivuxolimab in advanced cancers. Broader study findings: Low normalized T-cell clonal expansion was also seen in some nonresponders.

Clones were sequenced by immunoSEQ multiplex PCR, and TCRdb holds only the in-frame ones, with some missing. The sample consists of 70,000 to 95,000 clones, 88% of them appearing once. As for this clone: The antigen remains unidentified.

Germline V lookup: CDR1 SGHNT, CDR2 YYREEE (reference sequence). V lost 4 bases and J lost 7, with 11 bases in between. The CDR3 contains 12 residues. J is TRBJ1-1 and V is TRBV5-4, with a possible D match to TRBD1 (5 bases). The TCR originated in an adult with an advanced solid tumor such as melanoma, head and neck, liver or kidney cancer. The sequences come from CD4+ or CD8+ T cells sorted from blood, collected in a trial of the OX40 agonist ivuxolimab. CDR3 coding DNA: TGTGCCAGCAGCCTAACGGGGGTTGAAGCTTTCTTT. This encodes CASSLTGVEAFF.